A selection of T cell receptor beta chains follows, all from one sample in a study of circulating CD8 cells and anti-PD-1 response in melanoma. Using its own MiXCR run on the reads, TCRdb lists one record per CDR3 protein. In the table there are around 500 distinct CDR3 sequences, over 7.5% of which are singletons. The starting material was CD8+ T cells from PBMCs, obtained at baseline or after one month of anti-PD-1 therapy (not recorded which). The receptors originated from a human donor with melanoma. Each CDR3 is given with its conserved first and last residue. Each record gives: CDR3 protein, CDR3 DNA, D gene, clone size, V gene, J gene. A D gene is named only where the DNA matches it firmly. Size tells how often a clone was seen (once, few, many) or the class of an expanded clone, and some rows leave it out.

CASSPRRVRSPYEQYF	TGTGCCAGCAGCCCAAGGAGGGTTAGGTCCCCCTACGAGCAGTACTTC	.	medium-sized	TRBV27	TRBJ2-7
CASSLVGAGANVLTF	TGTGCCAGCAGCTTGGTCGGAGCTGGAGCCAACGTCCTGACTTTC	.	.	TRBV5-5	TRBJ2-6
CASSPSSRGELFF	TGTGCCAGTAGCCCTAGTTCAAGAGGGGAGCTGTTTTTT	.	medium-sized	TRBV19	TRBJ2-2
CASSTNRGPSDIQYF	TGCGCCAGCAGCACGAACAGGGGTCCCTCTGACATTCAGTACTTC	TRBD1	large	TRBV4-3	TRBJ2-4
CASSGGPYEQYF	TGTGCCAGCAGCGGTGGACCCTACGAGCAGTACTTC	.	medium-sized	TRBV5-8	TRBJ2-7
CSARDASGHSYEQYF	TGCAGTGCTAGAGATGCCAGCGGACACTCCTACGAGCAGTACTTC	.	.	TRBV20-1	TRBJ2-7
CASSLMVGNSYNEQFF	TGTGCCAGCAGCTTAATGGTGGGGAACTCCTACAATGAGCAGTTCTTC	.	large	TRBV7-3	TRBJ2-1
CASGSGTSRTDTQYF	TGTGCTAGTGGATCCGGGACTAGCAGGACAGATACGCAGTATTTT	TRBD2	medium-sized	TRBV12-5	TRBJ2-3
CASSQGGEIGELFF	TGCGCCAGCAGCCAAGGAGGGGAGATCGGGGAGCTGTTTTTT	.	medium-sized	TRBV4-1	TRBJ2-2
CASSLTSGGHISSYNEQFF	TGTGCCAGCAGCCTGACTAGCGGGGGTCACATAAGCTCCTACAATGAGCAGTTCTTC	TRBD2	medium-sized	TRBV7-2	TRBJ2-1
CASSPGGASTDTQYF	TGTGCCAGCAGCCCCGGAGGGGCTAGCACAGATACGCAGTATTTT	.	.	TRBV14	TRBJ2-3
CASSAKGGNTEAFF	TGTGCCAGCAGCGCCAAAGGGGGGAACACTGAAGCTTTCTTT	.	.	TRBV5-4	TRBJ1-1
CASSLSPGGYEQYF	TGTGCCAGCAGTTTATCCCCGGGGGGCTACGAGCAGTACTTC	TRBD2	.	TRBV28	TRBJ2-7
CASKTGFNEQFF	TGTGCCAGTAAGACAGGGTTCAATGAGCAGTTCTTC	TRBD1	medium-sized	TRBV19	TRBJ2-1
CASSSSEQGSYEQYF	TGCGCCAGCAGCTCCTCGGAACAGGGGAGCTACGAGCAGTACTTC	TRBD1	.	TRBV5-1	TRBJ2-7
CASSPLDLGVSYEQYF	TGTGCCAGCAGTCCTCTTGACCTGGGGGTTTCCTACGAGCAGTACTTC	.	medium-sized	TRBV28	TRBJ2-7
CASSLRLAGLADTQYF	TGTGCCAGCAGCTTACGACTAGCGGGGCTCGCAGATACGCAGTATTTT	TRBD2	medium-sized	TRBV7-2	TRBJ2-3